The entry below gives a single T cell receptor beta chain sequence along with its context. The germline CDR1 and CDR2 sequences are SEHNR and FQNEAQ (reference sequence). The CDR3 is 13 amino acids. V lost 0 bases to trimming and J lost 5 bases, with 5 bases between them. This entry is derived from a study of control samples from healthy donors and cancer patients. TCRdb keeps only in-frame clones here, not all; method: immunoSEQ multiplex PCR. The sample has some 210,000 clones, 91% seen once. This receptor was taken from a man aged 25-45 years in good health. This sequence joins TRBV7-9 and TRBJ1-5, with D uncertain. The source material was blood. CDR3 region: CASSLAPDQPQHF. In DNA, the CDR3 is TGTGCCAGCAGCTTAGCGCCAGATCAGCCCCAGCATTTT.